This T cell receptor (beta chain) was found in a study of blood T cell repertoires in COVID-19. Study-level information: COVID-19 samples from acute and convalescent phases originated in the United States, Italy and Spain. PBMCs, B-cell-depleted T cells, or T cells provided the cDNA or gDNA that made up the material.

Study processing details: Reference gene primers were amplified, and this amplification served to estimate nucleated cell counts. Sequencing was performed with immunoSEQ multiplex PCR; in TCRdb, only in-frame clones are kept and a portion is missing. Clone size and the V and J calls come from that table; the DNA yielded D and trimming. The table lists about 88,000 clones, more than 85% of them singletons. The sequence was obtained from a man in his fifties or sixties with acute or convalescent COVID-19. Sequenced: peripheral blood.

CDR3 in DNA: TGTGCCAGCAGCTTAGAGCCGACAGTTAACTATGGCTACACCTTC. This encodes CASSLEPTVNYGYTF. The chain has TRBV11-2 and TRBJ1-2, with a tentative D call TRBD1 (5 bases). The V end was cut by 0 bases, the J end by 1 base, with 9 bases between. The CDR3 sequence is 15 residues long. CDR1 and CDR2 (germline): SGHAT, FQNNGV.